The sequence of this T cell receptor beta chain was determined in a study of molecular identifiers for immune sequencing clone quantification. Study background: Replicate experiments divided RNA from about 21,000 or 97,000 naive CD8 cells into five parts and sequenced four. Findings and caveats of the study: In CMV-specific effectors, clones above 20 copies held over 97% of molecules; naive, under 1%.

The CDR3 runs to 13 residues. CDR1 is SQVTM, CDR2 ANQGSEA, per germline. Trimming shortened V by 0 bases and J by 7 bases, and 12 bases separated the two germline ends. TCRdb itself ran the PCR reads through MiXCR, one entry per CDR3 protein. The table shows 9,500 to 10,000 distinct CDR3 sequences, with less than 20% occurring only once. This clonotype has a count of ten or more. Its antigen is unknown. The authors sorted naive CD8 T cells as CD8+CD4-CCR7+CD45RA+. The sequence derives from a human donor in good health. Some libraries in this study had Jurkat cell RNA spiked in. This chain links TRBV29-1 with TRBJ1-1; unclear D gene. Sequenced material: naive CD8+ T cells from blood, with Jurkat cell RNA spiked in. The subset is: FACS-sorted CD8+CD4-CCR7+CD45RA+ naive T cells. The CDR3 region has the DNA TGCAGCGTTGAAGATCAAGGAGTTTTTGAAGCTTTCTTT. It translates to CSVEDQGVFEAFF.